The 13 T cell receptor beta chains given below trace back to one sample, sequenced in a study of T cell repertoires in ileal Crohn's disease. Repertoires were generated with immunoSEQ multiplex PCR, while TCRdb's copy carries only in-frame clones and drops some. The sample has approximately 15,000 clones; around 65% are singletons. The sample was ileal tissue. Receptors were obtained from an adult with Crohn's disease.

The chain joins TRBV29-1 to TRBJ2-1, with D possibly matching TRBD2 (6 bases). The CDR3 has 12 residues. Trimming removed 4 bases at V and 9 bases at J, with 13 bases between. Germline V gives CDR1 SQVTM, CDR2 ANQGSEA. CDR3 loop: CSVGGPGLEQFF. CDR3 sequence (DNA): TGCAGCGTTGGGGGCCCGGGACTTGAGCAGTTCTTC.

The gene calls are TRBV11-2 and TRBJ1-3; D is unclear. This CDR3 is 17 amino acids long. The germline gives CDR1 SGHAT, CDR2 FQNNGV. V was pared by 1 base and J by 0 bases, with 13 bases between. The CDR3: CASSLAGHRFSGNTIYF. Here the CDR3 DNA reads TGTGCCAGCAGCTTAGCTGGGCACCGATTCTCTGGAAACACCATATATTTT.

This chain links TRBV29-1 with TRBJ1-2, with D possibly being TRBD1 (6 bases). This CDR3 region has 13 residues. The V gene lost 0 bases and the J gene lost 3 bases, with 8 bases spanning the gap. Germline CDR1 is SQVTM and CDR2 is ANQGSEA. CDR3 bases: TGCAGCGTTGAAGACAGGGGAGACTATGGCTACACCTTC. Encoded protein: CSVEDRGDYGYTF.

This clone was recorded a few times. The chain combines TRBV19 with TRBJ1-2, with TRBD1 matching 8 bases. Trimming cost V 5 bases and J 8 bases; bases outside gene matches: 7. The CDR3 extends over 13 amino acids. CDR1 and CDR2 (germline): LNHDA, SQIVND (reference sequence). The CDR3 sequence: CASSVTGGVGYTF. For the CDR3, the DNA is TGTGCCAGTAGTGTAACAGGGGGAGTCGGCTACACCTTC.

This clone turned up a few times. Here the CDR3 reads CASSRTYSSTDTQYF. The CDR3 nucleotides read TGTGCCAGCAGCCGGACTTATTCTAGCACAGATACGCAGTATTTT. The V gene is TRBV28, the J gene TRBJ2-3; perhaps TRBD2 as D (5 bases). Germline assignment: CDR1 MDHEN and CDR2 SYDVKM. The length of the CDR3 is 15 residues. The ends were cut back, 6 bases at V and 0 bases at J, with 13 bases in the middle.

The chain uses TRBV16 and TRBJ2-3; D ambiguous. Germline CDR1 KGHSY, CDR2 FQNENV. CDR3 length: 14 amino acids. Trimming stripped 4 bases from V and 3 bases from J, with 11 bases between. CDR3 amino acids: CASSRSEATDTQYF. CDR3 DNA: TGTGCCAGCAGCCGCAGCGAAGCGACAGATACGCAGTATTTT.

Notes on this clone: Different DNA sequences within this sample yield the same CDR3. The V and J genes are TRBV27 and TRBJ1-2; D is possibly TRBD1 (6 bases). Germline CDR1 is MNHEY and CDR2 is SMNVEV (reference sequence). The CDR3 is 13 residues long. V was clipped by 2 bases and J by 2 bases, with 6 bases between them. For the CDR3, the DNA is TGTGCCAGCAGTTTAGGACAGAACTATGGCTACACCTTC. Translated, it gives CASSLGQNYGYTF.

This sequence joins TRBV10-3 and TRBJ2-2, with 10 bases aligning to TRBD2. The germline V gene encodes CDR1 ENHRY and CDR2 SYGVKD. The CDR3 is 14 residues long. The V segment lost 7 bases and the J segment 8 bases; nucleotides outside the gene matches: 7. The CDR3 sequence is CAIKASGGTGELFF. The CDR3 DNA is TGTGCCATCAAGGCTAGCGGGGGAACTGGGGAGCTGTTTTTT.

CDR3 DNA sequence: TGTGCCAGCAGCTGGCCCGGGGCTAGCGGCCGCACAGATACGCAGTATTTT. As protein: CASSWPGASGRTDTQYF. The chain joins TRBV5-4 to TRBJ2-3, with 7 bases matching TRBD2. Per germline, CDR1 SGHNT and CDR2 YYREEE (reference sequence). Trimming removed 3 bases from V and 1 base from J; junction bases left unmatched: 11. The CDR3 runs to 17 residues. Full variable domain (outside the CDR3, taken from reference TRBV5-4 and TRBJ2-3): ETGVTQSPTHLIKTRGQQVTLRCSSQSGHNTVSWYQQALGQGPQFIFQYYREEENGRGNFPPRFSGLQFPNYSSELNVNALELDDSALYLCASSWPGASGRTDTQYFGPGTRLTVL.

The CDR3 DNA sequence: TGTGCCACCAGCAACCTAGCGGGGGCCCACTCCTACGAGCAGTACTTC. Translation gives CATSNLAGAHSYEQYF. The rearrangement links TRBV15 to TRBJ2-7, with 10 bases aligning to TRBD2. The CDR3 spans 16 residues. Germline lookup yields CDR1 LNHNV and CDR2 YYDKDF (reference sequence). Germline trimming cut 4 bases from V and 0 bases from J; bases unmatched to any gene: 6.

The chain has TRBV6-1 and TRBJ2-7; 14 bases are shared with TRBD2. Germline CDR1 reads MNHNS; CDR2 reads SASEGT. The CDR3 has 15 amino acids. With V trimmed by 3 bases and J by 2 bases, 0 bases remained unmatched. For the CDR3, the DNA is TGTGCCAGCAGTGAGACTAGCGGGGGGGCCTACGAGCAGTACTTC. This gives the protein CASSETSGGAYEQYF.

The V and J genes are TRBV6-1 and TRBJ1-2, with 7 bases identical to TRBD1. The CDR3 consists of 16 residues. V was pared by 2 bases and J by 4 bases, with 10 bases of the junction left unmatched. The germline V gene encodes CDR1 MNHNS and CDR2 SASEGT. The CDR3 loop reads CASSELGDRSIYGYTF. The CDR3 nucleotides read TGTGCCAGCAGTGAATTGGGGGACAGATCAATCTATGGCTACACCTTC.

This clone was seen more than once but under ten times. The chain couples TRBV6-4 to TRBJ2-1; 12 bases match TRBD2. In germline, CDR1 is MRHNA, CDR2 SNTAGT. CDR3 length equals 15 residues. V lost 0 bases and J lost 6; bases outside the gene matches: 0. CDR3 protein: CASSDSTSGSNEQFF. Here the CDR3 DNA reads TGTGCCAGCAGTGACTCGACTAGCGGGAGCAATGAGCAGTTCTTC.